This T cell receptor (beta chain) was documented in a study of blood T cell repertoires in COVID-19 (dated by TCRdb to about 2020). Study-level background: Collaborator samples came from the United States, Italy and Spain and covered acute and convalescent phases of COVID-19. The repertoires were made available in a free public database intended to serve as a resource for research on the immune response to SARS-CoV-2. Subjects who had been exposed to COVID-19, were actively infected with it, or had recovered from it provided the deeply sampled blood TCRbeta repertoires that made up the dataset. The prospective study material was composed of cDNA or gDNA derived from T cells, B-cell-depleted T cells, or PBMCs. Where available, HLA class I and class II types were taken from metadata supplied by the sample provider and were not determined by assay-based typing. Nearly every sample came with metadata listing a de-identified subject ID, COVID-19 status, age in years and sex. The samples were drawn from two sources: the first 160 participants of the ongoing ImmuneRACE study, and approximately 1,300 subjects contributed by 6 global collaborators.

What the work shows at the level of the full study, not this receptor alone: Clinical and demographic metadata were provided uncurated, with the amount varying by source and participant.

V and J are trimmed by 3 bases and 4 bases, and the gene matches miss 7 bases of the junction. CDR1 SGDLS and CDR2 YYNGEE were looked up in the germline V gene. Including the terminal cysteine and phenylalanine, the CDR3 comprises 15 residues. The DNA shown is the 45-base CDR3, in frame from base 1. Remarks on this clone: Its antigen remains undetermined. No base qualities exist here, and no much larger clone lies one base off it.

Collaborating institutions collected whole blood in K2EDTA tubes following their own protocols. Collaborator samples were shipped for TCRbeta analysis as frozen whole blood, isolated PBMCs, or DNA extracted from either sample type. TCRbeta CDR3 regions were amplified from genomic DNA using the immunoSEQ Assay, a bias-controlled multiplex PCR. In the original analysis: Within the assay, amplification of reference gene primers was used to estimate how many nucleated cells each sample contained. To quantify the absolute abundance of each unique TCRbeta CDR3 rearrangement, sequence reads were collapsed and filtered. For each sample, productive Simpson clonality was calculated as the square root of Simpson's diversity index over productive rearrangements. In its TCRdb copy, this immuneACCESS table keeps in-frame sequences only and misses some clones. Where compared with another copy, unresolved V genes explain less than half of these, and the others have no known cause. That table is the source of V, J and clone size, and D and trimming were worked out from the DNA. Here the sample has 650,000 to 800,000 clones; approximately 90% occur a single time. Together, the top ten hold approximately 0.25% of the sample.

Material for sequencing was peripheral blood. The V gene is TRBV9 and the J gene is TRBJ2-1; 7 nucleotides in the junction match TRBD1. The sequence was collected from a woman aged 18 to 35 with acute or convalescent COVID-19. The DNA sequence reads TGTGCCAGCAGCGCCCGGACAGGCTATTACAATGAGCAGTTCTTC. This translates into CASSARTGYYNEQFF.